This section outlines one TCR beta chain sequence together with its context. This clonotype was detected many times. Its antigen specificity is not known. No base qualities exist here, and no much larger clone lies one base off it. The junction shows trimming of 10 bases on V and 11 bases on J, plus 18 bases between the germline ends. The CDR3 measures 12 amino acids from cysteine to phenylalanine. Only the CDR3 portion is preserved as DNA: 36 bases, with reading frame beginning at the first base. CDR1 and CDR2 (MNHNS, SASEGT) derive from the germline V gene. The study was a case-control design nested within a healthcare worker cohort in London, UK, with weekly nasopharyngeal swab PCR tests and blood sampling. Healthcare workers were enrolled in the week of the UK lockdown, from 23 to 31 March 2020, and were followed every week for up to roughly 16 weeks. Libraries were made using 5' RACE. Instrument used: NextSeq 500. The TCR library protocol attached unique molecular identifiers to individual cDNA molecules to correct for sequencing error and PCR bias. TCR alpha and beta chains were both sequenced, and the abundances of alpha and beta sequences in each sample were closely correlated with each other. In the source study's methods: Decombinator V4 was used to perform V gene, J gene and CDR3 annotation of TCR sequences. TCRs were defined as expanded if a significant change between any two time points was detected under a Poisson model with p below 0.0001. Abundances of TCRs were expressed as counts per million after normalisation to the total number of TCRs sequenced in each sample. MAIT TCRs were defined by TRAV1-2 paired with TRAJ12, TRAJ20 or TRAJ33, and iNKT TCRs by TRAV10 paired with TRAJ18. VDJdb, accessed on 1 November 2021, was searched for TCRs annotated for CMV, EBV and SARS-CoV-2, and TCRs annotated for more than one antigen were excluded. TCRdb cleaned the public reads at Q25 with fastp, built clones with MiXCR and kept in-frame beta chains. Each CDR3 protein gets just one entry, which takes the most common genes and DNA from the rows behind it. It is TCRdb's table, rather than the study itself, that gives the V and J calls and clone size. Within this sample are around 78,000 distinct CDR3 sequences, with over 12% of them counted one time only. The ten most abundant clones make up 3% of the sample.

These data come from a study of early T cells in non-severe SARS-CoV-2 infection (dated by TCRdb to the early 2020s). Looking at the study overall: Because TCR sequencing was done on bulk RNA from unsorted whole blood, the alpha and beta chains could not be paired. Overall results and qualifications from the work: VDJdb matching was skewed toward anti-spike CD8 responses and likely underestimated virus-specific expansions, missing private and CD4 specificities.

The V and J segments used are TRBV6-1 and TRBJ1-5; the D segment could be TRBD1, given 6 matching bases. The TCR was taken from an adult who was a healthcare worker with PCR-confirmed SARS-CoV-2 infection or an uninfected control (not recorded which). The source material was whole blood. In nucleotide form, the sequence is TGTGCCACCAACACTTTAGACAGGACCCAGCATTTT. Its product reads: CATNTLDRTQHF.